This TCR beta chain was sequenced for a study of cytomegalovirus exposure and HLA in healthy donors. From germline, CDR1 is SGDLS and CDR2 YYNGEE. The CDR3 runs 15 residues. V was trimmed by 2 bases and J by 5 bases, leaving 14 bases between them. General study results and limits: The authors assumed roughly uniform sequencing depth across donors for presence/absence analyses. As a later analysis revealed, most CMV-associated TCR beta chains appeared HLA-restricted.

Remarks on this clone: Its antigen is not known.

Both 60 Vbeta primers and 13 Jbeta primers went into the PCR. Per the authors' pipeline: A follow-up analysis tallied about 80 million unique TCR beta chains, approximately 10 million shared. Assay used: immunoSEQ multiplex PCR; TCRdb lists only in-frame clones, some missing. That table is the source of V, J and clone size, and D and trimming were worked out from the DNA. Here the sample spans 220,000 or so clones, around 73% being singletons. This receptor was taken from a male donor in good health and CMV-seronegative. Source material: PBMCs. The chain recombines TRBV9 with TRBJ2-1; D may be TRBD1 (6 bases). DNA of the CDR3: TGTGCCAGCAGCGTGAGGACAGTAAGAAACAATGAGCAGTTCTTC. Translation gives CASSVRTVRNNEQFF.